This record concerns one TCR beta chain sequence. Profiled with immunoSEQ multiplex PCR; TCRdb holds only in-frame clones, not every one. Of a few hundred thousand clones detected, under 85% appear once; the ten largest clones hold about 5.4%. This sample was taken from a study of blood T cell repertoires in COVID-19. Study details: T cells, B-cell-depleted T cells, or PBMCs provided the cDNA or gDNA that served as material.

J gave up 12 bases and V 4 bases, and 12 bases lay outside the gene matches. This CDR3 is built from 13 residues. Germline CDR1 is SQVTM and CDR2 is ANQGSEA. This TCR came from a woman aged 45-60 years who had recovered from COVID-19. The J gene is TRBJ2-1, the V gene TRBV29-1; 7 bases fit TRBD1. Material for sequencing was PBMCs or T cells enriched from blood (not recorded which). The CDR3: CSVALSQGVVQFF. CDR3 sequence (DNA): TGCAGCGTTGCCCTCTCTCAGGGGGTCGTGCAGTTCTTC.